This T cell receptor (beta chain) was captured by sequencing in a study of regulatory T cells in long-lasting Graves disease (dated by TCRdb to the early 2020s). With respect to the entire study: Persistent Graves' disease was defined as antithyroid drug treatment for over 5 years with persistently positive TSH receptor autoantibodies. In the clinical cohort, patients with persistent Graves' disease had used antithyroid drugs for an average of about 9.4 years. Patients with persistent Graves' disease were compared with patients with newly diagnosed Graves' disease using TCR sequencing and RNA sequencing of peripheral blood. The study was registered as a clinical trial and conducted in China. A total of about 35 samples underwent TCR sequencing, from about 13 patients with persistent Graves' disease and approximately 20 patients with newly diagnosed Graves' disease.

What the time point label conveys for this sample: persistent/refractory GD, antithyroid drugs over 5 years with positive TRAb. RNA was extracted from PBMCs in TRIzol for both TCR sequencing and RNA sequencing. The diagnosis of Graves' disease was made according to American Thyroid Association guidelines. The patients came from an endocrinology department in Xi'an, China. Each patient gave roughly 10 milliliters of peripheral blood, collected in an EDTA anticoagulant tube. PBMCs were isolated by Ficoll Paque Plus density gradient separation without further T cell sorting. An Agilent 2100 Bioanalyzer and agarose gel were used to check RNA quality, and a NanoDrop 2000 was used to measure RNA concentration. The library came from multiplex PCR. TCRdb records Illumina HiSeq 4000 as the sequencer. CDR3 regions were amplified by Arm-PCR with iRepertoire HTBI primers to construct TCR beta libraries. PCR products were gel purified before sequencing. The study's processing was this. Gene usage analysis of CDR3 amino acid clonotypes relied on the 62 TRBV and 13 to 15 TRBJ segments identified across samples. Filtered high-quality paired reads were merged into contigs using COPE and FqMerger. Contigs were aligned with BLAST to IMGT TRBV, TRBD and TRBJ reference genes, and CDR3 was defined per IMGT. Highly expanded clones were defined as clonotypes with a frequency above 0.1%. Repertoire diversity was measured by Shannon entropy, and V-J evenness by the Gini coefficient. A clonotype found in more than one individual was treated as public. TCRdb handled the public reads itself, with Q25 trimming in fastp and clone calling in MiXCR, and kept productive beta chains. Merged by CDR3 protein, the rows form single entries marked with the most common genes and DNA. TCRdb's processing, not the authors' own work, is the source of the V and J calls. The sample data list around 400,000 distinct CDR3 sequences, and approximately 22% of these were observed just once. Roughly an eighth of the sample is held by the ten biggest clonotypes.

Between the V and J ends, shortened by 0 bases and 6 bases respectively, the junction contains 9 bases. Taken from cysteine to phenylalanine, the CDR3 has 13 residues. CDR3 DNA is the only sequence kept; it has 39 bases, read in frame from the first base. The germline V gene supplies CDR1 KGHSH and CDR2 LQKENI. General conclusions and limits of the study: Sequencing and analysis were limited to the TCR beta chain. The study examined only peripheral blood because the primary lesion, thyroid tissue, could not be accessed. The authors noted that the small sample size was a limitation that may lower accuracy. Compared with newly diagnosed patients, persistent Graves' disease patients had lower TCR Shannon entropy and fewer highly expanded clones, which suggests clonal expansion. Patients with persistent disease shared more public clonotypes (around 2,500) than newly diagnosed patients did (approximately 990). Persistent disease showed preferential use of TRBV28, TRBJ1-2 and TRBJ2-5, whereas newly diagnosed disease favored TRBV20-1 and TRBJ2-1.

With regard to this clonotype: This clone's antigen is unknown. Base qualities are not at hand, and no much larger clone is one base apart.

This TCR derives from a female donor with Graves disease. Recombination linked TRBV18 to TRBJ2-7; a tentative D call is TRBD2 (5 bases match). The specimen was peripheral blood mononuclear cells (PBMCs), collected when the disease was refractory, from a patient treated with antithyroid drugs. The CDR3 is CASSPPARGEQYF. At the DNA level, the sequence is TGTGCCAGCTCACCACCTGCCCGGGGCGAGCAGTACTTC.